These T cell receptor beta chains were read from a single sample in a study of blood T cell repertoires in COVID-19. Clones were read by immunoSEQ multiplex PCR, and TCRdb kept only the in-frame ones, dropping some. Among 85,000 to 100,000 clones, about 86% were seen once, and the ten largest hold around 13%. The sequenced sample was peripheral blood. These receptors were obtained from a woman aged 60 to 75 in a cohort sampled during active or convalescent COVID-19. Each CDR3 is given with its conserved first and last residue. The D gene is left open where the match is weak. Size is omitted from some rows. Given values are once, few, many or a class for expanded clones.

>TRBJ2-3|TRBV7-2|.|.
CASSLDGGASKTQYF
TGTGCCAGCAGCTTAGATGGGGGGGCCTCGAAAACGCAGTATTTT
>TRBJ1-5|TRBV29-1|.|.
CSVETNSNQPQHF
TGCAGCGTTGAGACAAATAGCAATCAGCCCCAGCATTTT
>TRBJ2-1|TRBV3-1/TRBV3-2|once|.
CASSQGGVVYNEQFF
TGTGCCAGCAGCCAAGGGGGAGTGGTCTACAATGAGCAGTTCTTC
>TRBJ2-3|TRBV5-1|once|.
CASSSENTDTQYF
TGCGCCAGCAGCTCCGAGAACACAGATACGCAGTATTTT
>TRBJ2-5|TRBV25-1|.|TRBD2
CASIAGGETQYF
TGTGCCAGCATCGCGGGGGGAGAGACCCAGTACTTC
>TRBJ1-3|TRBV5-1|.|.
CASSSQMGNTIYF
TGCGCCAGCAGCTCGCAGATGGGAAACACCATATATTTT
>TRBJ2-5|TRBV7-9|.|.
CASSFQTSQETQYF
TGTGCCAGCAGCTTCCAGACAAGTCAAGAGACCCAGTACTTC
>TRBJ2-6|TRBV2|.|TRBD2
CASSEARGVGANVLTF
TGTGCCAGCAGTGAAGCGCGGGGGGTTGGGGCCAACGTCCTGACTTTC
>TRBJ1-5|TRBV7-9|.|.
CASSVAWGDQPQHF
TGTGCCAGCTCAGTGGCTTGGGGGGATCAGCCCCAGCATTTT
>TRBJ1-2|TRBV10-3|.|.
CATVGGVDGYTF
TGTGCCACCGTAGGGGGGGTTGATGGCTACACCTTC
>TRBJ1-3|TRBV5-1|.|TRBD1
CASSPGGSAGNTIYF
TGCGCCAGCAGCCCAGGGGGCAGCGCTGGAAACACCATATATTTT
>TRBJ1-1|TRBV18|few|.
CASSPTGFTEAFF
TGTGCCAGCTCACCTACAGGGTTCACTGAAGCTTTCTTT
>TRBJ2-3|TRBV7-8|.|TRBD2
CASSLTSGGAMTDTQYF
TGTGCCAGCAGCTTGACTAGCGGGGGGGCCATGACAGATACGCAGTATTTT
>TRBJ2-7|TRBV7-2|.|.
CASTYTGGYEQYF
TGTGCCAGCACCTATACGGGTGGGTACGAGCAGTACTTC
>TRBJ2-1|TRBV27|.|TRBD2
CASRSGRGTYNEQFF
TGTGCCAGCCGTAGCGGGAGAGGGACCTACAATGAGCAGTTCTTC
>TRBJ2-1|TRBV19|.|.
CASSITRGGLNEQFF
TGTGCCAGTAGTATAACACGAGGAGGGCTAAATGAGCAGTTCTTC
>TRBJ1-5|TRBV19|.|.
CASSIVGRVNQPQHF
TGTGCCAGTAGTATAGTTGGCAGGGTCAATCAGCCCCAGCATTTT
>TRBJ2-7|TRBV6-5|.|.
CASRLSGGLQYF
TGTGCCAGCAGACTATCCGGGGGACTCCAGTACTTC
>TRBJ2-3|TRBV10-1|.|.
CASSAVGAETDTQYF
TGCGCCAGCAGTGCGGTGGGAGCGGAGACAGATACGCAGTATTTT
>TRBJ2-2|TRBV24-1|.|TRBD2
CATSDEGLGPNTGELFF
TGTGCCACCAGTGATGAGGGACTAGGGCCGAACACCGGGGAGCTGTTTTTT
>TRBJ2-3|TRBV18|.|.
CASLWAPSTDTQYF
TGTGCCAGCTTATGGGCGCCCAGCACAGATACGCAGTATTTT
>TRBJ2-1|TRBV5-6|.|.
CASSSSSWSSYNEQFF
TGTGCCAGCAGCTCTTCTAGCTGGAGCTCCTACAATGAGCAGTTCTTC
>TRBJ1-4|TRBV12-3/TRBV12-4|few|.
CASSIREEKLFF
TGTGCCAGCAGTATCAGGGAAGAAAAACTGTTTTTT
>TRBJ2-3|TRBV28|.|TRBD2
CASSLFGRLAGGTSTDTQYF
TGTGCCAGCAGTTTATTCGGTAGGCTAGCGGGAGGAACTAGCACAGATACGCAGTATTTT
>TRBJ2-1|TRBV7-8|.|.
CASSPDYNEQFF
TGTGCCAGCAGCCCAGACTACAATGAGCAGTTCTTC
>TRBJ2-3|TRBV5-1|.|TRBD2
CASSLTSGYDTQYF
TGCGCCAGCAGCTTAACTAGCGGTTACGATACGCAGTATTTT
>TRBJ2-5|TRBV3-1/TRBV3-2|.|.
CASSHIGVGEETQYF
TGTGCCAGCAGCCACATAGGAGTTGGAGAAGAGACCCAGTACTTC
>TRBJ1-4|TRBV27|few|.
CASSFTGATNEKLFF
TGTGCCAGCAGTTTCACCGGTGCAACTAATGAAAAACTGTTTTTT
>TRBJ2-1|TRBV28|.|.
CASSLLAGYNEQFF
TGTGCCAGCAGTTTATTGGCGGGTTACAATGAGCAGTTCTTC